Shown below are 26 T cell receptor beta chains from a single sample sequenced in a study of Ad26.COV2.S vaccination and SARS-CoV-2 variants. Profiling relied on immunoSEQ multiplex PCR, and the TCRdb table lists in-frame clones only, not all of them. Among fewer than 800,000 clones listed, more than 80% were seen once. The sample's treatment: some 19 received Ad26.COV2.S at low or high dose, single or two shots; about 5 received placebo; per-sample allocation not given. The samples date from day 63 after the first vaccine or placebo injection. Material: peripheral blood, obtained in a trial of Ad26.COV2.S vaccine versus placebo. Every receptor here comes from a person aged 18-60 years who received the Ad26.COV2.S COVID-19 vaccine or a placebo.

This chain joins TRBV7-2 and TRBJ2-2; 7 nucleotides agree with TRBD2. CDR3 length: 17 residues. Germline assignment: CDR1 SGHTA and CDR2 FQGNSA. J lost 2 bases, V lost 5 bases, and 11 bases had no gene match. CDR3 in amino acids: CASSIYQRGLNTGELFF. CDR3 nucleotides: TGTGCCAGCAGCATATACCAGCGGGGCCTTAACACCGGGGAGCTGTTTTTT.

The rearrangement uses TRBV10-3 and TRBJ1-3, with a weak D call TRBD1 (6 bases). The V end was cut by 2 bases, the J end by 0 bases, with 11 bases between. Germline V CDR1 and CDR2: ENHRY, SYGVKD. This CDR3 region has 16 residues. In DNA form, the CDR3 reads TGTGCCATCAGTGAGAGGACAGCTTTCTCTGGAAACACCATATATTTT. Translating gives CAISERTAFSGNTIYF.

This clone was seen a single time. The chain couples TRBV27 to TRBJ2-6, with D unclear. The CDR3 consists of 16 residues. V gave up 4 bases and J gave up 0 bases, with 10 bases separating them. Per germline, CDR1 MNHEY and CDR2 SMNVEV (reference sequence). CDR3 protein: CASSSRLLSGANVLTF. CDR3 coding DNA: TGTGCCAGCAGTTCCCGCCTGCTCTCTGGGGCCAACGTCCTGACTTTC.

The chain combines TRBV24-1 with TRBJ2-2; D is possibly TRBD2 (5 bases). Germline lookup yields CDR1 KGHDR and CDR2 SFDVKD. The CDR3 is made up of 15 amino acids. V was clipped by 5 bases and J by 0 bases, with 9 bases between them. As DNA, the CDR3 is TGTGCCACCAGTGGCCCCGGGACGAACACCGGGGAGCTGTTTTTT. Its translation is CATSGPGTNTGELFF.

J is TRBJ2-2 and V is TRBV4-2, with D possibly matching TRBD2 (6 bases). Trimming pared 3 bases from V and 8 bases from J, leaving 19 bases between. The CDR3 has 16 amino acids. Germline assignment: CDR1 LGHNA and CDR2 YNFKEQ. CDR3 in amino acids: CASSHGPAGRGGELFF. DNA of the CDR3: TGTGCCAGCAGCCACGGCCCCGCGGGACGGGGAGGGGAGCTGTTTTTT.

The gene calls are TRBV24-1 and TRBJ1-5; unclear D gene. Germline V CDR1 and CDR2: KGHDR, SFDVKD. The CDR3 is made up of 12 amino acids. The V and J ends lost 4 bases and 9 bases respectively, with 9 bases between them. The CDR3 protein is CATSESRGPQHF. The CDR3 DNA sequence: TGTGCCACCAGTGAGAGCCGCGGGCCCCAGCATTTT.

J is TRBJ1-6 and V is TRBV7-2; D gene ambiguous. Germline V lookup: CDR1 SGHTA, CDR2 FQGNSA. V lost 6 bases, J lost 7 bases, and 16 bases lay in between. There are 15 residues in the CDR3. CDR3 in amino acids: CASRPRLGRNSPLHF. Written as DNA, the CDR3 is TGTGCCAGCAGGCCCCGACTTGGTCGGAATTCACCCCTCCACTTT.

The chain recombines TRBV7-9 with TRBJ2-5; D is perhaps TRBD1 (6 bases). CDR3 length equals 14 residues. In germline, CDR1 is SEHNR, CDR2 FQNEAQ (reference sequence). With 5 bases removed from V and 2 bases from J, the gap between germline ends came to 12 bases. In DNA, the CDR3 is TGTGCCAGCAGCCTCCGACAGGAACAAGAGACCCAGTACTTC. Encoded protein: CASSLRQEQETQYF.

The CDR3 loop reads CASSSRQGSGEKLFF. CDR3 DNA sequence: TGTGCCAGCTCATCCCGACAGGGCTCTGGTGAAAAACTGTTTTTT. The rearrangement links TRBV18 to TRBJ1-4, with 7 bases aligning to TRBD1. The trim removed 5 bases at V and 7 bases at J, leaving 10 bases unmatched. CDR3 length: 15 amino acids. Germline V lookup: CDR1 KGHSH, CDR2 LQKENI.

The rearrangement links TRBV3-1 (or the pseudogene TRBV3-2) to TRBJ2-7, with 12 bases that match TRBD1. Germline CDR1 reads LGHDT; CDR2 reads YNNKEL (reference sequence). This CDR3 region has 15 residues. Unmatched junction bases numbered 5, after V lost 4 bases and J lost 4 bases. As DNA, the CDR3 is TGTGCCAGCAGCCGAGGGGGACAGGGGGCGTACGAGCAGTACTTC. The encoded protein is CASSRGGQGAYEQYF.

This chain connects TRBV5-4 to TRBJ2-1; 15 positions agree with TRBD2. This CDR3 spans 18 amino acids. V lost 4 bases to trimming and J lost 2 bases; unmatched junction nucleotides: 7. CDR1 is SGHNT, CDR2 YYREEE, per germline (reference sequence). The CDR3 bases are TGTGCCAGCAGCCACTCTCGGACTAGCGGGGGGGCCTACAATGAGCAGTTCTTC. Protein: CASSHSRTSGGAYNEQFF.

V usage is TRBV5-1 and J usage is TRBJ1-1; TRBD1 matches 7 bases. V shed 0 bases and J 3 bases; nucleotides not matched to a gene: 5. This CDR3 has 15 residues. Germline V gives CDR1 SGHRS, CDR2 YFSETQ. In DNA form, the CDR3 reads TGCGCCAGCAGCTTGGCCCCGGGACAGCACACTGAAGCTTTCTTT. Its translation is CASSLAPGQHTEAFF.

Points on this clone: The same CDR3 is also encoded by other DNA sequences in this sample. CDR3: CASSLEGGQPQHF. DNA for the CDR3: TGTGCCAGCAGCTTAGAGGGGGGTCAGCCCCAGCATTTT. This rearrangement joins TRBV7-9 to TRBJ1-5, with a weak D call TRBD1 (6 bases). Trimming pared 1 base from V and 6 bases from J, leaving 7 bases between. This CDR3 spans 13 amino acids. In germline, CDR1 is SEHNR, CDR2 FQNEAQ (reference sequence).

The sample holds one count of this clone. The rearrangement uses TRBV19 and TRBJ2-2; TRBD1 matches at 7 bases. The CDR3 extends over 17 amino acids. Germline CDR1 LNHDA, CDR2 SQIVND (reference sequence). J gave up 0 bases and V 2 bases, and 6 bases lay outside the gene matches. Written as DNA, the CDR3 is TGTGCCAGTAGTATATATTTGGGGACAGCGAACACCGGGGAGCTGTTTTTT. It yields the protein CASSIYLGTANTGELFF.

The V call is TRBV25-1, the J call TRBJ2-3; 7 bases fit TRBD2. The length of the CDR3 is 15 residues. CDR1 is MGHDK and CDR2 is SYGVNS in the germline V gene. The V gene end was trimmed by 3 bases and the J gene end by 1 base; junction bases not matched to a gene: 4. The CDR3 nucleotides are TGTGCCAGCAGTGAGCGACTAGCCCGCACAGATACGCAGTATTTT. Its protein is CASSERLARTDTQYF.

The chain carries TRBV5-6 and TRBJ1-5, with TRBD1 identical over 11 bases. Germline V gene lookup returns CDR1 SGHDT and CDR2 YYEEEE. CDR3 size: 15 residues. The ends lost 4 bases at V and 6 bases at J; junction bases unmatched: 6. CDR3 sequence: CASSRTGGVGQPQHF. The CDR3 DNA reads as TGTGCCAGCAGCCGGACAGGGGGCGTGGGTCAGCCCCAGCATTTT.

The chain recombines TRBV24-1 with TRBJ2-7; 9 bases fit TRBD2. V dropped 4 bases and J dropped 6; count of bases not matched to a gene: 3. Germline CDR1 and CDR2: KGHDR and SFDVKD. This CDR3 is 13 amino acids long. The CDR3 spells CATSEVSGSEQYF. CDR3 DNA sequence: TGTGCCACCAGTGAGGTTAGCGGGAGCGAGCAGTACTTC.

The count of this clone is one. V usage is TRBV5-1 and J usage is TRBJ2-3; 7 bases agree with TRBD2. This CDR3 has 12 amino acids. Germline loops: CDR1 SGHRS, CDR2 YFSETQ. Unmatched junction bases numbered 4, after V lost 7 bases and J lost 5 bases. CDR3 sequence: CASWEGKDTQYF. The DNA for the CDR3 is TGCGCCAGCTGGGAGGGTAAAGATACGCAGTATTTT. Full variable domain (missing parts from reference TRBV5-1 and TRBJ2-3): KAGVTQTPRYLIKTRGQQVTLSCSPISGHRSVSWYQQTPGQGLQFLFEYFSETQRNKGNFPGRFSGRQFSNSRSEMNVSTLELGDSALYLCASWEGKDTQYFGPGTRLTVL.

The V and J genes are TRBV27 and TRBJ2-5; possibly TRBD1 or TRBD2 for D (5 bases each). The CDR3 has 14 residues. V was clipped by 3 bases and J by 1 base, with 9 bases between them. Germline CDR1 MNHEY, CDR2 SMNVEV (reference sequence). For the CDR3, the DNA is TGTGCCAGCAGTTTGGGACGCTCCCAAGAGACCCAGTACTTC. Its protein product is CASSLGRSQETQYF.

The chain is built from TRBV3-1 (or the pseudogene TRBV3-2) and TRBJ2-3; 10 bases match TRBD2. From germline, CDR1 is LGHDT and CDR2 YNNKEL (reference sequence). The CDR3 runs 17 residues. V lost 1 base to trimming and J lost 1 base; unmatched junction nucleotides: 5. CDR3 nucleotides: TGTGCCAGCAGCCAAGGTTCGGGACTAGCGCGCACAGATACGCAGTATTTT. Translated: CASSQGSGLARTDTQYF.

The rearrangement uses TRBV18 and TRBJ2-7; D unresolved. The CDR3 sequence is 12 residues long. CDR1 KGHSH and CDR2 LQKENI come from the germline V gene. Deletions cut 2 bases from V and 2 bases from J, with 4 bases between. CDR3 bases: TGTGCCAGCTCACCAGGGCCCTACGAGCAGTACTTC. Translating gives CASSPGPYEQYF.

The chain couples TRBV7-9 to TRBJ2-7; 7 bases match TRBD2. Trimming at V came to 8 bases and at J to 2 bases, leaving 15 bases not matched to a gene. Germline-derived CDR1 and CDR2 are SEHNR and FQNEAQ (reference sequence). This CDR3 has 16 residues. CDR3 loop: CASWDESASGPYEQYF. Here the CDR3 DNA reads TGTGCCAGCTGGGACGAATCGGCTAGCGGTCCCTACGAGCAGTACTTC.

CDR3 in DNA: TGTGCCAGCAGCCAAGACTCGGGACAGGGGTTCTACGAGCAGTACTTC. Amino acid sequence: CASSQDSGQGFYEQYF. V and J are TRBV3-1 (or the pseudogene TRBV3-2) and TRBJ2-7; 10 nucleotides agree with TRBD1. Unmatched junction bases numbered 5, after V lost 0 bases and J lost 3 bases. This CDR3 region has 16 residues. CDR1 LGHDT and CDR2 YNNKEL come from the germline V gene (reference sequence).

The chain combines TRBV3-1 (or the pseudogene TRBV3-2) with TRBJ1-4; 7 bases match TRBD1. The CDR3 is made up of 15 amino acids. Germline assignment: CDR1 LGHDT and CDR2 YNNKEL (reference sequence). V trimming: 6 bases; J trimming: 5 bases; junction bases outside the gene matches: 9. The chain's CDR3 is CASSRWETGNEKLFF. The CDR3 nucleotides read TGTGCCAGCAGTCGATGGGAGACAGGGAATGAAAAACTGTTTTTT.

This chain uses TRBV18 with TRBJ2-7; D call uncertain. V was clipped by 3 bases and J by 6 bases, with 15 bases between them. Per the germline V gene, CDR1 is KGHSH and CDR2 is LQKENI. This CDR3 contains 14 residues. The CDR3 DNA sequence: TGTGCCAGCTCACCGACCGCCGGCGCGGCCGAGCAGTACTTC. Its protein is CASSPTAGAAEQYF.

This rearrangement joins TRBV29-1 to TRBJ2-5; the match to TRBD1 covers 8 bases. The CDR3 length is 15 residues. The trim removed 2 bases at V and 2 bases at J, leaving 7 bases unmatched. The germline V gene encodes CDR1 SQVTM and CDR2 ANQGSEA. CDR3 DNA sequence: TGCAGCGTTGAATCCGGGACAGGAGTGCAAGAGACCCAGTACTTC. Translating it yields CSVESGTGVQETQYF.